This T cell receptor (beta chain) was identified in a study of blood T cell repertoires in COVID-19. The ends lost 10 bases at V and 4 bases at J; junction bases unmatched: 7. The V gene's germline CDR1 is MNHEY and CDR2 SVGAGI. The CDR3 is 13 residues long. TCRdb keeps only in-frame clones here, not all; method: immunoSEQ multiplex PCR. The repertoire holds hundreds of thousands of clones, with about nine tenths as singletons. Source material: peripheral blood. The chain is built from TRBV6-5 and TRBJ2-1; 7 nucleotides agree with TRBD2. This sequence was found in a woman aged 30 to 39 with active or convalescent COVID-19. The DNA of the CDR3 is TGTGCCACCAGCGGGGTCGAATACAATGAGCAGTTCTTC. Translation: CATSGVEYNEQFF.